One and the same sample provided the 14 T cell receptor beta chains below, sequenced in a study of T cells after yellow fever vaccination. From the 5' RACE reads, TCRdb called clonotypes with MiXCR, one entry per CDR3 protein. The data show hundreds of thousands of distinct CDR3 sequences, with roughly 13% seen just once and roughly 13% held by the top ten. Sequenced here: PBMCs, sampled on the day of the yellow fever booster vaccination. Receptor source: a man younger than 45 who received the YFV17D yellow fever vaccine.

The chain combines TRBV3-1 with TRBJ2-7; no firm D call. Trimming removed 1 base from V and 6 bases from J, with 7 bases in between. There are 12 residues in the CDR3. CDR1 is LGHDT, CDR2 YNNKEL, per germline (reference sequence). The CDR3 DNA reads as TGTGCCAGCAGCCAAGGGGCGGCCGAGCAGTACTTC. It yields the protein CASSQGAAEQYF.

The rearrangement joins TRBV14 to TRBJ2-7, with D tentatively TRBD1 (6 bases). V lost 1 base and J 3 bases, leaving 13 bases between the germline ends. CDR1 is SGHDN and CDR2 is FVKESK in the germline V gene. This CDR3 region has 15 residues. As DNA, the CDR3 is TGTGCCAGCAGCCAAGCTACAGGGACATACTACGAGCAGTACTTC. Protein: CASSQATGTYYEQYF.

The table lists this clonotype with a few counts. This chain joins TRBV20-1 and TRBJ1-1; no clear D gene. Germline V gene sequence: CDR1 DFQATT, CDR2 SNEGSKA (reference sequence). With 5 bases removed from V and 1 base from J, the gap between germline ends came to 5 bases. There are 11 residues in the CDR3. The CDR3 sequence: CSAYRNTEAFF. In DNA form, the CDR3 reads TGCAGTGCTTATAGGAACACTGAAGCTTTCTTT.

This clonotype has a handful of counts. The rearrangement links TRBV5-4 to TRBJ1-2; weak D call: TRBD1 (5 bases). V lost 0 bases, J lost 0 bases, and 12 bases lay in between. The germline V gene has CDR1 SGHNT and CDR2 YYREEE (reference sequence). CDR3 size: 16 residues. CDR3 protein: CASSLGQSITNYGYTF. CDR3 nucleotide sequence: TGTGCCAGCAGCTTGGGACAGTCAATCACTAACTATGGCTACACCTTC.

The CDR3 DNA is TGTGCCAGCTGCCAAGCAGCGGGAGGGACCTACGAGCAGTACTTC. Its translation is CASCQAAGGTYEQYF. The rearrangement uses TRBV12-3 or TRBV12-4 and TRBJ2-7, with 10 bases that match TRBD2. This CDR3 has 15 residues. The J segment lost 2 bases and the V segment lost 8 bases, leaving 9 bases of the junction unmatched.

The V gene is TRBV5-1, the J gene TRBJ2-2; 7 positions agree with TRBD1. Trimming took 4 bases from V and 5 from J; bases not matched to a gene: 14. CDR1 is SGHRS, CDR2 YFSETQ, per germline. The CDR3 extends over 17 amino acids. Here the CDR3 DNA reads TGCGCCAGCAGCCGAATAAAGGACAGGTCCGAGACCGGGGAGCTGTTTTTT. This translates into CASSRIKDRSETGELFF.

CDR3 region: CAISTGQGKESAKNIQYF. DNA for the CDR3: TGTGCCATCAGTACGGGACAGGGTAAAGAGTCAGCCAAAAACATTCAGTACTTC. This rearrangement joins TRBV10-3 to TRBJ2-4; 9 nucleotides line up with TRBD1. There are 18 residues in the CDR3. V was pared by 5 bases and J by 0 bases, with 11 bases of the junction left unmatched. Germline CDR1 and CDR2: ENHRY and SYGVKD.

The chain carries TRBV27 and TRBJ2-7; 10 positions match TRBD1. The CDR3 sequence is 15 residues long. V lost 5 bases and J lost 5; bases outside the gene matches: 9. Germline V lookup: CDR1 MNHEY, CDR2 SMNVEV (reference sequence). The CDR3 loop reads CASSVGQGPFDEQYF. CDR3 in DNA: TGTGCCAGCAGTGTGGGACAGGGGCCCTTTGACGAGCAGTACTTC.

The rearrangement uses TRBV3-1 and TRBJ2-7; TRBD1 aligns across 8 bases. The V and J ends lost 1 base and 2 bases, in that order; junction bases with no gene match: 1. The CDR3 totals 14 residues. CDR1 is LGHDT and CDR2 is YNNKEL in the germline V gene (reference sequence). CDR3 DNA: TGTGCCAGCAGCCAAGTGACAGGGGCCTACGAGCAGTACTTC. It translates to CASSQVTGAYEQYF.

The CDR3 here is CASSPTLRTGVMNTEAFF. CDR3 DNA: TGTGCCAGCAGCCCGACTCTCCGGACGGGAGTTATGAACACTGAAGCTTTCTTT. The J gene is TRBJ1-1, the V gene TRBV6-2 or TRBV6-3; D call uncertain. The CDR3 is 18 amino acids. From germline, CDR1 is MNHEY and CDR2 SVGEGT. The V end lost 6 bases, the J end lost 0 bases, and 23 bases lay between the germline ends.

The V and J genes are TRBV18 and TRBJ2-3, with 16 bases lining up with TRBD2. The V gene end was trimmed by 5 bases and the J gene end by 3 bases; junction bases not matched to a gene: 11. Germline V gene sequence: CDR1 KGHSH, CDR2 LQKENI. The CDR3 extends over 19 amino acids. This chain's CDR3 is CASSDRLGLAGGPTDTQYF. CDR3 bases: TGTGCCAGCTCAGACCGTCTGGGACTAGCGGGAGGGCCGACAGATACGCAGTATTTT.

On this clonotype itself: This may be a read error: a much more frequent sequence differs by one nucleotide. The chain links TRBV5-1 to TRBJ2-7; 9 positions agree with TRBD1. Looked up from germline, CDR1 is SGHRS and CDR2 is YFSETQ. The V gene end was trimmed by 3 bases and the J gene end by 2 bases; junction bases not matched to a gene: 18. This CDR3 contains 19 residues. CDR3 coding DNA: TGCGCCAGCAGCTCCTTGTCCCTGGACAGGGGTCAAAGCGCCTACGAGCAGTACTTC. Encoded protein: CASSSLSLDRGQSAYEQYF.

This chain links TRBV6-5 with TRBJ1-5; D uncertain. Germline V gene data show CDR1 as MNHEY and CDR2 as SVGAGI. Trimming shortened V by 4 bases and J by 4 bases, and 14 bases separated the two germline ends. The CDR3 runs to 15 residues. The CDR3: CASSFREGLNQPQHF. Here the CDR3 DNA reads TGTGCCAGCAGTTTCCGTGAGGGCTTGAATCAGCCCCAGCATTTT.

CDR3 DNA sequence: TGTGCCAGCAGCCTCCAACCGGGCCTTCAGGGTGCCCTCCAGCAGTACTTC. Its protein is CASSLQPGLQGALQQYF. This chain links TRBV4-2 with TRBJ2-7, with a possible D match to TRBD1 (5 bases). Germline CDR1 and CDR2: LGHNA and YNFKEQ. V lost 4 bases and J 8 bases, leaving 27 bases between the germline ends. The CDR3 consists of 17 residues.